This T cell receptor beta chain was sequenced during a study of T-cell reconstitution after alpha-beta-depleted transplantation in children. Preparation of the TCRbeta library was carried out with unique molecular identifiers. TCRdb ran MiXCR on the PCR reads and lists one entry per CDR3 protein. The repertoire holds 600,000 to 700,000 distinct CDR3 sequences, with over 15% as singletons. The CDR3 is 15 residues long. Germline V lookup: CDR1 DFQATT, CDR2 SNEGSKA (reference sequence). The ends were cut back, 3 bases at V and 6 bases at J, with 18 bases in the middle. The sample holds a few counts of this clonotype.

This TCR was sampled from a human donor who donated a stem cell graft to a child with acute myeloid leukemia. This chain connects TRBV20-1 to TRBJ2-4; D is possibly TRBD2 (5 bases). The material sequenced was PBMCs from the stem cell graft donor, taken from the stem cell graft. The CDR3 is CSARVRGGNGNIQYF. The CDR3 bases are TGCAGTGCTAGGGTCCGGGGTGGCAACGGAAACATTCAGTACTTC.